The T cell receptor beta chain described here comes from a study of cytomegalovirus exposure and HLA in healthy donors. The CDR3 runs to 14 residues. Germline values: CDR1 MDHEN, CDR2 SYDVKM. Trimming removed 11 bases at V and 4 bases at J, with 20 bases between. Study-level results: A later analysis associated some 18,000 TCR beta sequences with HLA alleles at a 0.05 false discovery rate. In a later analysis, TCR beta V- and J-gene trimming was associated with a missense DCLRE1C variant. Many donors carried some public TCRs, although rarity characterized most TCR sequences.

Of note for this clone: The antigen remains undetermined.

Researchers ran the PCR with 60 Vbeta and 13 Jbeta primers. Sequencing was performed with immunoSEQ multiplex PCR; in TCRdb, only in-frame clones are kept and a portion is missing. The sample contains fewer than 200,000 clones, over 60% of which appear only once. The sample consisted of PBMCs. The sequence came from a girl aged 5-17 years in good health and CMV-seronegative. The V gene is TRBV28, the J gene TRBJ2-5; weak D call: TRBD2 (6 bases). CDR3 coding DNA: TGTGCCCACCAGGAGGGCTCGGAGGGAGAGACCCAGTACTTC. It yields the protein CAHQEGSEGETQYF.